Below are 14 T cell receptor beta chains sequenced from a single sample in a study of Graves' ophthalmopathy and Graves' hyperthyroidism. Using RNA transcripts, the TCR beta CDR3 regions were amplified. RT-PCR in the first round used HTBI primers; a second-round multiplex PCR followed. One entry per CDR3 protein results from TCRdb running MiXCR on the multiplex PCR reads. The table has some 200,000 distinct CDR3 sequences, under 30% seen once. The specimen was peripheral blood. All receptors derive from a man aged 50 or older with Graves' ophthalmopathy.

On this clonotype itself: This CDR3 fails to terminate in the conserved phenylalanine or tryptophan, so it likely reflects a read error. The rearrangement links TRBV6-4 to TRBJ1-6; 9 bases match TRBD1. CDR3 length equals 16 residues. V trimming: 6 bases; J trimming: 7 bases; junction bases outside the gene matches: 10. CDR1 MRHNA and CDR2 SNTAGT come from the germline V gene. CDR3 sequence: CASRAGTGRGNSPLHL. The CDR3 DNA sequence: TGTGCCAGCAGGGCCGGGACAGGGCGCGGAAATTCACCCCTCCACCTT.

This clonotype has just a few counts. The rearrangement joins TRBV19 to TRBJ1-1, with D perhaps matching TRBD1 (5 bases). Deletions cut 5 bases from V and 7 bases from J, with 11 bases between. This CDR3 region has 12 residues. Germline V gene data show CDR1 as LNHDA and CDR2 as SQIVND (reference sequence). The CDR3 loop is CASSWGLVEAFF. The CDR3 coding sequence is TGTGCCAGTAGTTGGGGACTGGTTGAAGCTTTCTTT.

In this sample, this clonotype turned up many times. The chain uses TRBV11-2 and TRBJ2-7; 11 positions match TRBD2. The trim removed 2 bases at V and 0 bases at J, leaving 6 bases unmatched. CDR3 size: 17 residues. The germline V gene has CDR1 SGHAT and CDR2 FQNNGV. CDR3 coding DNA: TGTGCCAGCAGCTTAAGGGGACTAGCGGCTCACTCCTACGAGCAGTACTTC. Translating it yields CASSLRGLAAHSYEQYF.

This clonotype was detected many times. The gene calls are TRBV6-1 and TRBJ2-2; D is unresolved. This CDR3 has 13 residues. The germline V and J ends were trimmed by 3 bases and 6 bases, with 8 bases remaining between them. Germline values: CDR1 MNHNS, CDR2 SASEGT. The CDR3 nucleotides are TGTGCCAGCAGTGACGTATTCGCCGGGGAGCTGTTTTTT. Its translation: CASSDVFAGELFF.

This chain links TRBV6-2 or TRBV6-3 with TRBJ1-1; D uncertain. In germline, CDR1 is MNHEY, CDR2 SVGEGT. The CDR3 has 16 amino acids. V lost 2 bases and J 3 bases, leaving 16 bases between the germline ends. Here the CDR3 reads CASSYAPSREDTEAFF. The DNA of the CDR3 is TGTGCCAGCAGTTACGCCCCCTCCCGGGAAGACACTGAAGCTTTCTTT.

This clonotype was seen many times. The rearrangement joins TRBV4-1 to TRBJ2-7, with TRBD2 as a possible D gene (6 bases). V dropped 4 bases and J dropped 7 bases, with 26 bases sitting between them. The CDR3 spans 17 residues. The V gene's germline CDR1 is MGHRA and CDR2 YSYEKL. The CDR3 spells CASSLLTEGPGHVEQYF. The CDR3 DNA reads TGCGCCAGCAGCCTTCTCACGGAGGGACCTGGACATGTTGAGCAGTACTTC.

Many counts were recorded for this clonotype. The rearrangement links TRBV19 to TRBJ1-2, with D uncertain. Per the germline V gene, CDR1 is LNHDA and CDR2 is SQIVND (reference sequence). CDR3 length equals 13 residues. Trimming removed 3 bases from V and 2 bases from J, with 7 bases in between. For the CDR3, the DNA is TGTGCCAGTAGTATCGACGGGAACTATGGCTACACCTTC. This sequence encodes CASSIDGNYGYTF.

This clonotype was recorded at least ten times. The rearrangement joins TRBV20-1 to TRBJ1-2; D not resolved. Trimming removed 1 base at V and 4 bases at J, with 13 bases between. CDR3 length equals 14 residues. The germline CDR1 and CDR2 sequences are DFQATT and SNEGSKA (reference sequence). CDR3 region: CSARVSGEGYGYTF. The CDR3 DNA is TGCAGTGCTAGAGTTTCCGGGGAGGGCTATGGCTACACCTTC.

This clonotype was seen more than once but under ten times. J is TRBJ1-2 and V is TRBV7-9; tentatively, D is TRBD1 (5 bases). The CDR3 covers 12 residues. Germline CDR1 reads SEHNR; CDR2 reads FQNEAQ (reference sequence). With 9 bases removed from V and 2 bases from J, the gap between germline ends came to 10 bases. CDR3 sequence reads: CARTTVNYGYTF. The CDR3 DNA sequence: TGTGCCAGGACGACAGTAAACTATGGCTACACCTTC.

In this sample, this clonotype turned up many times. This rearrangement joins TRBV7-8 to TRBJ2-2, with 7 bases identical to TRBD2. The CDR3 consists of 18 residues. Germline V gene data show CDR1 as SGHVS and CDR2 as FQNEAQ. J was trimmed by 2 bases and V by 6 bases; bases with no gene match: 15. This CDR3 reads CASRPWSQRGINTGELFF. In DNA, the CDR3 is TGTGCCAGCAGACCATGGAGCCAGCGGGGTATAAACACCGGGGAGCTGTTTTTT.

At least ten counts were recorded for this clonotype. The CDR3, as DNA: TGCAGCGTTGAAGGGATGGATCTTTGGACAGGATCCTACGAGCAGTACTTC. Amino acid sequence: CSVEGMDLWTGSYEQYF. The genes are TRBV29-1 and TRBJ2-7, with 7 bases lining up with TRBD1. Losses at the gene ends were 1 base for V and 1 base for J; bases not matched to a gene: 13. CDR1 and CDR2 from the germline V gene are SQVTM and ANQGSEA. The CDR3 is made up of 17 amino acids.

The V and J genes are TRBV6-5 and TRBJ2-5; TRBD1 aligns across 10 bases. The CDR3 is made up of 16 amino acids. Germline V lookup: CDR1 MNHEY, CDR2 SVGAGI. V lost 4 bases, J lost 2 bases, and 7 bases stayed unmatched. In nucleotides, the CDR3 is TGTGCCAGCAGTTCCCCACGGACAGGGGGACAAGAGACCCAGTACTTC. Encoded protein: CASSSPRTGGQETQYF.

This clonotype was seen many times. The chain recombines TRBV6-1 with TRBJ2-1, with 10 bases that match TRBD2. J was trimmed by 4 bases and V by 5 bases; bases with no gene match: 2. This CDR3 comprises 14 residues. Germline V gene sequence: CDR1 MNHNS, CDR2 SASEGT. This chain's CDR3 is CASSPGLAYNEQFF. The CDR3 nucleotides are TGTGCCAGCAGTCCGGGACTAGCGTACAATGAGCAGTTCTTC.

This sequence joins TRBV6-5 and TRBJ2-7; TRBD2 matches 13 bases. From germline, CDR1 is MNHEY and CDR2 SVGAGI. J gave up 9 bases and V 0 bases, and 2 bases lay outside the gene matches. The length of the CDR3 is 14 residues. CDR3 nucleotide sequence: TGTGCCAGCAGTTACTCAGGACTAGCGGGAGTGCAGTACTTC. Translated, it gives CASSYSGLAGVQYF.